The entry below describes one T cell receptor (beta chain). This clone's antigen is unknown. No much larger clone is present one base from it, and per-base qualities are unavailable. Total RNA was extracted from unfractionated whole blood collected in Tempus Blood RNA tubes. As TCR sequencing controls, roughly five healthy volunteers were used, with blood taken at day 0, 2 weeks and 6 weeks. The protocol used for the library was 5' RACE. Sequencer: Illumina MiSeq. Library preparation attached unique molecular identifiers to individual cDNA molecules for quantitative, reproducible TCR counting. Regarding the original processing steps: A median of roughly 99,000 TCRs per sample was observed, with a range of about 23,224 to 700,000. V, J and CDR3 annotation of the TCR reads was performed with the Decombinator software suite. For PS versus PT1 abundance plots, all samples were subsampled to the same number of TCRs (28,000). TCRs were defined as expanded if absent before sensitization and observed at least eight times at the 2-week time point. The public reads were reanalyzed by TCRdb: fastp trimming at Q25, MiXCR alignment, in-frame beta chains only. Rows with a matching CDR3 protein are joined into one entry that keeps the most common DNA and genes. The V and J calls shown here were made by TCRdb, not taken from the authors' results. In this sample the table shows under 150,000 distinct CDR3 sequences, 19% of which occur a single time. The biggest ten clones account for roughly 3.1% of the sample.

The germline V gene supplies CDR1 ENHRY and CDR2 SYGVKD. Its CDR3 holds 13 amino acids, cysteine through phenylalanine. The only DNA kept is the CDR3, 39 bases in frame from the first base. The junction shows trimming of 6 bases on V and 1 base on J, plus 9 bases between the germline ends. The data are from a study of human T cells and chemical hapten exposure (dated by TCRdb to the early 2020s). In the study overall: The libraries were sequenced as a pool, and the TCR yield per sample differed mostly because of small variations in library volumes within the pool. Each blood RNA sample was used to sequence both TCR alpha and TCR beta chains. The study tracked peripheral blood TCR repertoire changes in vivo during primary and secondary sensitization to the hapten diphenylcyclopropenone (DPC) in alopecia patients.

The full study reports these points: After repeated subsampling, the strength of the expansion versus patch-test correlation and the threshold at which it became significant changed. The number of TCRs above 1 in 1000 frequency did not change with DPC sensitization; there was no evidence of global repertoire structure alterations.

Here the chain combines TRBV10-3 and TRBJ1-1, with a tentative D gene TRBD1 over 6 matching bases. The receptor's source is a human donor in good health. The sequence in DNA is TGTGCCATCAGCGGGACACCGAACACTGAAGCTTTCTTT. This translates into CAISGTPNTEAFF.